The entry that follows covers one T cell receptor beta chain sequence. Its antigen remains unknown. The data were obtained in a study of cytomegalovirus exposure and HLA in healthy donors. Background on the study: For the approximately 360 genotyped donors, more than 65% fell within the Caucasian-associated ancestry cluster. The study, taken as a whole, reports: Highly shared variants forming one cluster were likely a sequencing artifact. Earlier results showed most TCR beta V segments being productive about 87% or about 30% of the time. Among donors in an Asian-associated ancestry cluster, a later analysis reportedly found fewer N-insertions than the roughly 610-donor mean.

A multiplex PCR was run with 60 Vbeta primers and 13 Jbeta primers. Sequencing was performed with immunoSEQ multiplex PCR; in TCRdb, only in-frame clones are kept and a portion is missing. This table holds 160,000 or so clones, more than 70% found once. V lost 4 bases and J lost 6; bases outside the gene matches: 8. Germline V gene sequence: CDR1 SGHRS, CDR2 YFSETQ. CDR3 size: 14 residues. This TCR was recovered from a man aged 55 to 70 in good health and CMV-seronegative. The chain couples TRBV5-1 to TRBJ1-2; TRBD1 aligns across 8 bases. The sample comprised PBMCs. CDR3 nucleotides: TGCGCCAGCAGCCCAGATCAGGGGGCAAATGGCTACACCTTC. Translated: CASSPDQGANGYTF.